The 9 T cell receptor beta chains listed next were all sequenced from one sample in a study of blood T cell repertoires in COVID-19 (dated by TCRdb to about 2020). To prepare the library, the immunoSEQ multiplex PCR assay was applied. TCRdb re-hosts the immuneACCESS table, in-frame sequences only. Its copies lack some clones; in the studies checked, an unresolved V gene accounts for under half of them, and the cause for the rest is not known. The sample profile shows over 25,000 clones; roughly 86% of them were found once. The ten largest clones capture roughly an eighth of the sample. Sequenced: peripheral blood. These receptors originate from a human donor in a cohort sampled during active COVID-19. The donor label of this sample is uncertain.

The gene calls are TRBV6-5 and TRBJ1-4, with D perhaps matching TRBD1 (5 bases). The ends were cut back, 6 bases at V and 0 bases at J, with 8 bases in the middle. Germline V gives CDR1 MNHEY, CDR2 SVGAGI. The CDR3 is made up of 14 amino acids. The CDR3 sequence: CASSDRSTNEKLFF. The CDR3 DNA follows: TGTGCCAGCAGCGACAGATCAACTAATGAAAAACTGTTTTTT.

This clone was seen a single time. The CDR3 region has the DNA TGTGCCAGCAGCTTAACCCCAGGGCCGAACACTGAAGCTTTCTTT. This encodes CASSLTPGPNTEAFF. The J gene is TRBJ1-1, the V gene TRBV7-8; a possible D gene is TRBD1 (5 bases). The CDR3 length is 15 residues. The V gene lost 2 bases and the J gene lost 1 base, with 11 bases spanning the gap. Germline V gene sequence: CDR1 SGHVS, CDR2 FQNEAQ.

The rearrangement joins TRBV9 to TRBJ1-1, with 9 bases aligning to TRBD1. This CDR3 comprises 14 residues. In germline, CDR1 is SGDLS, CDR2 YYNGEE. The J segment lost 4 bases and the V segment lost 2 bases, leaving 3 bases of the junction unmatched. DNA of the CDR3: TGTGCCAGCAGCGTTACAGGGGGCCCCACTGAAGCTTTCTTT. Amino acids: CASSVTGGPTEAFF.

The gene calls are TRBV5-1 and TRBJ1-4, with 7 nucleotides matching TRBD1. The CDR3 contains 17 residues. The V and J ends lost 2 bases and 4 bases, in that order; junction bases with no gene match: 11. Germline-derived CDR1 and CDR2 are SGHRS and YFSETQ. In DNA form, the CDR3 reads TGCGCCAGCAGCTTCCTCCCCCGCGGGACAGATAATGAAAAACTGTTTTTT. As protein: CASSFLPRGTDNEKLFF.

As regards this clone: A read error may account for a junction end that differs from germline. This chain links TRBV7-7 with TRBJ2-2; no clear D gene. Germline V gene sequence: CDR1 SSHAT, CDR2 FNYEAQ (reference sequence). The CDR3 is made up of 13 amino acids. This CDR3 is CASSVRNTGELFF. Written as DNA, the CDR3 is TGTGCTAGCAGCGTGAGAAACACCGGGGAGCTGTTTTTT.

This clone was picked up one time. V is TRBV21-1 and J is TRBJ2-7; the DNA was not compared with TRBD1, the D call given in the table. TRBV21-1 represents a pseudogene. This CDR3 has 14 residues. The CDR3 DNA reads as TGTGCCAGCTCCGCCGGGACAGCAACCTACGAGCAGTACTTC. The encoded protein is CASSAGTATYEQYF.

The chain combines TRBV5-8 with TRBJ2-1, with D unclear. This CDR3 has 16 amino acids. Germline CDR1 reads SGHTS; CDR2 reads YDEGEE. Trimming pared 5 bases from V and 9 bases from J, leaving 24 bases between. In DNA form, the CDR3 reads TGTGCCAGCAGGCCTGGCAGCGTGATATACGGTGGTGAGCAGTTCTTC. Its protein is CASRPGSVIYGGEQFF.

The rearrangement joins TRBV18 to TRBJ1-1; D is uncertain. Trimming removed 2 bases from V and 1 base from J, with 17 bases in between. CDR3 size: 17 residues. In germline, CDR1 is KGHSH, CDR2 LQKENI. CDR3 loop: CASSPNSPLSPNTEAFF. DNA for the CDR3: TGTGCCAGCTCACCAAACAGTCCTCTATCCCCGAACACTGAAGCTTTCTTT.

The chain joins TRBV5-1 to TRBJ2-2, with no clear D. This CDR3 has 14 residues. V lost 0 bases to trimming and J lost 2 bases, with 5 bases between them. Germline CDR1 and CDR2: SGHRS and YFSETQ. CDR3 region: CASSLDGNTGELFF. The DNA of the CDR3 is TGCGCCAGCAGCTTGGACGGTAACACCGGGGAGCTGTTTTTT.